This is a list of T cell receptor beta chains from one sample in a study of T cell responses to AZD1222 COVID-19 vaccine. Assay used: immunoSEQ multiplex PCR; TCRdb lists only in-frame clones, some missing. This table has under 200,000 clones, around 94% appearing once. The starting material was peripheral blood, obtained on day 0 of AZD1222 vaccination. Every receptor here comes from an adult in good health. CDR3s include the opening cysteine and the closing phenylalanine or tryptophan. D genes are given only for firm matches. Clone sizes are given selectively: once, few, many, or a class where the clone is expanded.

CDR3 protein: CASSQEQDYEQYF; CDR3 DNA: TGTGCCAGCAGCCAAGAGCAGGACTACGAGCAGTACTTC; V gene: TRBV14; J gene: TRBJ2-7; clone size: .; D gene: .
CDR3 protein: CASSQDLGEQYF; CDR3 DNA: TGTGCCAGCAGCCAAGACTTAGGCGAGCAGTACTTC; V gene: TRBV3-1/TRBV3-2; J gene: TRBJ2-7; clone size: .; D gene: .
CDR3 protein: CASSVDRDTEAFF; CDR3 DNA: TGTGCCAGTAGTGTTGACAGGGACACTGAAGCTTTCTTT; V gene: TRBV19; J gene: TRBJ1-1; clone size: .; D gene: TRBD1
CDR3 protein: CASSIAWLTSGELFF; CDR3 DNA: TGTGCCAGCAGTATCGCCTGGCTCACCTCCGGGGAGCTGTTTTTT; V gene: TRBV6-5; J gene: TRBJ2-2; clone size: .; D gene: .
CDR3 protein: CASSLGAGNQPQHF; CDR3 DNA: TGTGCCAGCAGTTTAGGGGCGGGAAATCAGCCCCAGCATTTT; V gene: TRBV28; J gene: TRBJ1-5; clone size: .; D gene: .
CDR3 protein: CASSLGGYYGYTF; CDR3 DNA: TGTGCCAGCAGCTTAGGGGGCTACTATGGCTACACCTTC; V gene: TRBV11-2; J gene: TRBJ1-2; clone size: .; D gene: .
CDR3 protein: CATAPWTDNEQFF; CDR3 DNA: TGTGCTACGGCCCCCTGGACGGACAATGAGCAGTTCTTC; V gene: TRBV6-5; J gene: TRBJ2-1; clone size: once; D gene: .
CDR3 protein: CASSQEGREWTGELFF; CDR3 DNA: TGTGCCAGCAGCCAAGAAGGACGGGAGTGGACCGGGGAGCTGTTTTTT; V gene: TRBV4-2; J gene: TRBJ2-2; clone size: few; D gene: .
CDR3 protein: CAGRGQPLGVEAFF; CDR3 DNA: TGTGCCGGCCGGGGACAGCCCTTGGGAGTTGAAGCTTTCTTT; V gene: TRBV30; J gene: TRBJ1-1; clone size: .; D gene: TRBD1
CDR3 protein: CASSGTGPYGYTF; CDR3 DNA: TGTGCCAGCAGTGGGACAGGGCCCTATGGCTACACCTTC; V gene: TRBV28; J gene: TRBJ1-2; clone size: .; D gene: TRBD1
CDR3 protein: CSVDRGRDSNQPQHF; CDR3 DNA: TGCAGCGTTGACAGGGGGAGGGATAGCAATCAGCCCCAGCATTTT; V gene: TRBV29-1; J gene: TRBJ1-5; clone size: few; D gene: TRBD1
CDR3 protein: CASSVRVWDTIYF; CDR3 DNA: TGTGCCAGCAGCGTAAGGGTGTGGGACACCATATATTTT; V gene: TRBV28; J gene: TRBJ1-3; clone size: .; D gene: .
CDR3 protein: CASSPRTSGSYTQYF; CDR3 DNA: TGTGCCAGCAGTCCGCGGACTAGCGGGAGTTATACGCAGTATTTT; V gene: TRBV2; J gene: TRBJ2-3; clone size: .; D gene: TRBD2
CDR3 protein: CASTTDPWQPQHF; CDR3 DNA: TGTGCCAGTACCACAGACCCTTGGCAGCCCCAGCATTTT; V gene: TRBV19; J gene: TRBJ1-5; clone size: .; D gene: .
CDR3 protein: CATRPPGFNYGYTF; CDR3 DNA: TGTGCAACCCGACCTCCAGGGTTTAACTATGGCTACACCTTC; V gene: TRBV6-5; J gene: TRBJ1-2; clone size: .; D gene: .
CDR3 protein: CASSKERGQGTEAFF; CDR3 DNA: TGTGCCAGCAGCAAAGAGAGGGGACAGGGAACGGAAGCTTTCTTT; V gene: TRBV21-1; J gene: TRBJ1-1; clone size: .; D gene: .
CDR3 protein: CAARNHQLNTGELFF; CDR3 DNA: TGTGCAGCCCGAAACCACCAACTGAACACCGGGGAGCTGTTTTTT; V gene: TRBV6-5; J gene: TRBJ2-2; clone size: .; D gene: .
CDR3 protein: CATSDRESQGAFF; CDR3 DNA: TGTGCCACCAGTGACCGTGAGAGTCAGGGGGCTTTCTTT; V gene: TRBV24-1; J gene: TRBJ1-1; clone size: .; D gene: .
CDR3 protein: CASSAEGEYQPQHF; CDR3 DNA: TGTGCCAGCAGTGCAGAGGGAGAATATCAGCCCCAGCATTTT; V gene: TRBV2; J gene: TRBJ1-5; clone size: .; D gene: .
CDR3 protein: CATRGEPETGELFF; CDR3 DNA: TGTGCCACCAGGGGGGAGCCTGAGACCGGGGAGCTGTTTTTT; V gene: TRBV24-1; J gene: TRBJ2-2; clone size: .; D gene: .
CDR3 protein: CASSRTSGGDNEQFF; CDR3 DNA: TGTGCCAGCAGCCGGACCTCGGGAGGAGACAATGAGCAGTTCTTC; V gene: TRBV7-6; J gene: TRBJ2-1; clone size: .; D gene: TRBD2
CDR3 protein: CASSGTSGDYNEQFF; CDR3 DNA: TGTGCCAGCAGCGGGACTAGCGGAGATTACAATGAGCAGTTCTTC; V gene: TRBV7-9; J gene: TRBJ2-1; clone size: .; D gene: TRBD2
CDR3 protein: CASSIGRVDTEAFF; CDR3 DNA: TGTGCCAGTAGTATAGGGAGGGTGGACACTGAAGCTTTCTTT; V gene: TRBV19; J gene: TRBJ1-1; clone size: .; D gene: .
CDR3 protein: CASSLVAGDGYTF; CDR3 DNA: TGTGCCAGCAGCTTAGTGGCAGGGGATGGCTACACCTTC; V gene: TRBV7-9; J gene: TRBJ1-2; clone size: .; D gene: .
CDR3 protein: CASSPGTSGRIDTQYF; CDR3 DNA: TGCGCCAGCAGCCCGGGGACTAGCGGGAGGATAGATACGCAGTATTTT; V gene: TRBV5-1; J gene: TRBJ2-3; clone size: .; D gene: TRBD2
CDR3 protein: CASSPLSGTITWVEQFF; CDR3 DNA: TGTGCCAGCAGCCCCTTGTCCGGTACAATCACATGGGTTGAGCAGTTCTTC; V gene: TRBV7-6; J gene: TRBJ2-1; clone size: .; D gene: .
CDR3 protein: CASSPPNRRLYGYTF; CDR3 DNA: TGTGCCAGCAGCCCACCAAACAGGAGGTTATATGGCTACACCTTC; V gene: TRBV5-6; J gene: TRBJ1-2; clone size: .; D gene: .
CDR3 protein: CAISEGSGSPWDEQFF; CDR3 DNA: TGTGCCATCAGTGAGGGTTCAGGGAGCCCTTGGGATGAGCAGTTCTTC; V gene: TRBV10-3; J gene: TRBJ2-1; clone size: few; D gene: .
CDR3 protein: CASSEAGANTNYGYTF; CDR3 DNA: TGTGCCAGCAGTGAAGCGGGGGCGAATACTAACTATGGCTACACCTTC; V gene: TRBV6-1; J gene: TRBJ1-2; clone size: .; D gene: .
CDR3 protein: CASTRQASNQPQHF; CDR3 DNA: TGTGCCAGCACCCGACAGGCTAGCAATCAGCCCCAGCATTTT; V gene: TRBV28; J gene: TRBJ1-5; clone size: .; D gene: .
CDR3 protein: CASSATSFEQFF; CDR3 DNA: TGTGCCAGCAGCGCCACTAGTTTCGAGCAGTTCTTC; V gene: TRBV7-2; J gene: TRBJ2-1; clone size: .; D gene: .
CDR3 protein: CASSQQGIGNTIYF; CDR3 DNA: TGTGCCAGTAGCCAGCAGGGCATTGGAAACACCATATATTTT; V gene: TRBV19; J gene: TRBJ1-3; clone size: once; D gene: .
CDR3 protein: CASGKSGTDTGELFF; CDR3 DNA: TGTGCTAGTGGCAAGAGCGGGACGGACACCGGGGAGCTGTTTTTT; V gene: TRBV12-5; J gene: TRBJ2-2; clone size: .; D gene: TRBD2
CDR3 protein: CASSTGTGGNEQFF; CDR3 DNA: TGTGCCAGCAGTACCGGGACAGGAGGCAATGAGCAGTTCTTC; V gene: TRBV6-5; J gene: TRBJ2-1; clone size: .; D gene: TRBD1
CDR3 protein: CATSDWGNEQFF; CDR3 DNA: TGTGCCACCAGTGATTGGGGAAATGAGCAGTTCTTC; V gene: TRBV24-1; J gene: TRBJ2-1; clone size: .; D gene: .
CDR3 protein: CASSLREDNEQFF; CDR3 DNA: TGTGCCAGCAGCTTAAGGGAGGACAATGAGCAGTTCTTC; V gene: TRBV11-2; J gene: TRBJ2-1; clone size: .; D gene: .
CDR3 protein: CASSLGSPLHF; CDR3 DNA: TGTGCCAGCAGCTTAGGCTCACCCCTCCACTTT; V gene: TRBV11-2; J gene: TRBJ1-6; clone size: .; D gene: .
CDR3 protein: CASSGTGVTEAFF; CDR3 DNA: TGTGCCAGCAGTGGGACAGGAGTTACTGAAGCTTTCTTT; V gene: TRBV25-1; J gene: TRBJ1-1; clone size: .; D gene: TRBD1
CDR3 protein: CASSQEGTGANYGYTF; CDR3 DNA: TGCGCCAGCAGCCAAGAAGGGACAGGAGCTAACTATGGCTACACCTTC; V gene: TRBV4-1; J gene: TRBJ1-2; clone size: .; D gene: TRBD1
CDR3 protein: CASSLGVLRREITYEQYF; CDR3 DNA: TGTGCCAGCAGCTTAGGCGTACTTCGGCGGGAAATCACCTACGAGCAGTACTTC; V gene: TRBV7-9; J gene: TRBJ2-7; clone size: .; D gene: .
CDR3 protein: CATSGDRGDTQYF; CDR3 DNA: TGTGCCACCAGTGGGGACAGGGGGGATACGCAGTATTTT; V gene: TRBV24-1; J gene: TRBJ2-3; clone size: .; D gene: TRBD1
CDR3 protein: CAFGGGPSSYEQYF; CDR3 DNA: TGTGCCTTTGGGGGGGGGCCTTCGTCCTACGAGCAGTACTTC; V gene: TRBV6-5; J gene: TRBJ2-7; clone size: once; D gene: .
CDR3 protein: CASSPSYEQYF; CDR3 DNA: TGTGCCAGCAGTCCTTCCTACGAGCAGTACTTC; V gene: TRBV14; J gene: TRBJ2-7; clone size: .; D gene: .
CDR3 protein: CASSYSSQGPEAFF; CDR3 DNA: TGTGCCAGCAGTTACTCGAGCCAGGGGCCTGAAGCTTTCTTT; V gene: TRBV6-5; J gene: TRBJ1-1; clone size: .; D gene: .
CDR3 protein: CASSLIGQPQHF; CDR3 DNA: TGTGCCAGCAGTTTGATCGGACAGCCCCAGCATTTT; V gene: TRBV27; J gene: TRBJ1-5; clone size: .; D gene: .
CDR3 protein: CASSPGLDNQPQHF; CDR3 DNA: TGCGCCAGCAGCCCTGGACTGGACAATCAGCCCCAGCATTTT; V gene: TRBV4-1; J gene: TRBJ1-5; clone size: .; D gene: .
CDR3 protein: CASSHPPRGEKLFF; CDR3 DNA: TGCGCCAGCAGCCACCCCCCGCGGGGGGAAAAACTGTTTTTT; V gene: TRBV4-1; J gene: TRBJ1-4; clone size: .; D gene: .
CDR3 protein: CASSSGHLSSYEQYF; CDR3 DNA: TGTGCCAGCAGCTCGGGACACCTAAGCTCCTACGAGCAGTACTTC; V gene: TRBV7-9; J gene: TRBJ2-7; clone size: .; D gene: .